Listed here are 19 T cell receptor beta chains from one sample, sequenced in a study of blood T cell repertoires in COVID-19. The method was immunoSEQ multiplex PCR; TCRdb's version includes in-frame clones alone and lacks a portion of them. This sample has fewer than 250,000 clones, with around 88% found just once. Sequenced material: PBMCs or T cells enriched from blood (not recorded which). Every receptor here comes from a woman aged 45-60 years with acute COVID-19.

CDR3 loop: CASSAGLAGGNEQFF. CDR3 DNA: TGTGCCAGCAGCGCCGGACTAGCGGGAGGCAATGAGCAGTTCTTC. The chain carries TRBV9 and TRBJ2-1; 14 bases are a match to TRBD2. Germline values: CDR1 SGDLS, CDR2 YYNGEE. This CDR3 has 15 amino acids. Unmatched junction bases numbered 2, after V lost 3 bases and J lost 6 bases.

The chain carries TRBV30 and TRBJ2-1; TRBD2 agrees at 10 bases. Germline loops: CDR1 GTSNPN, CDR2 SVGIG (reference sequence). Trimming at V came to 6 bases and at J to 0 bases, leaving 11 bases not matched to a gene. The CDR3 is 17 amino acids. The CDR3 DNA reads as TGTGCCTGCAACCCAGGGGCTAGCGGGAGCTCCTACAATGAGCAGTTCTTC. Its translation is CACNPGASGSSYNEQFF.

This chain uses TRBV7-6 with TRBJ2-5, with 9 bases lining up with TRBD2. V was pared by 4 bases and J by 1 base, with 1 base of the junction left unmatched. This CDR3 has 14 amino acids. Germline lookup yields CDR1 SGHVS and CDR2 FNYEAQ. The CDR3 loop is CASSWREGQETQYF. Here the CDR3 DNA reads TGTGCCAGCAGCTGGCGGGAGGGCCAAGAGACCCAGTACTTC.

The chain couples TRBV10-3 to TRBJ1-5, with D tentatively TRBD1 (6 bases). V was shortened by 0 bases and J by 3 bases, with 9 bases between the two germline ends. CDR1 and CDR2 from the germline V gene are ENHRY and SYGVKD. This CDR3 has 15 residues. The DNA for the CDR3 is TGTGCCATCAGTGAGTCGGGGGACACCAATCAGCCCCAGCATTTT. Its protein product is CAISESGDTNQPQHF.

The chain links TRBV11-2 to TRBJ2-1; 11 bases agree with TRBD2. Unmatched junction bases numbered 1, after V lost 3 bases and J lost 0 bases. The CDR3 contains 16 residues. Per the germline V gene, CDR1 is SGHAT and CDR2 is FQNNGV. This chain's CDR3 is CASSFTSGSSYNEQFF. CDR3 sequence (DNA): TGTGCCAGCAGCTTTACTAGCGGGAGCTCCTACAATGAGCAGTTCTTC.

This chain uses TRBV5-1 with TRBJ1-2, with D unresolved. The germline V and J ends were trimmed by 4 bases and 4 bases, with 11 bases remaining between them. There are 13 residues in the CDR3. Germline lookup yields CDR1 SGHRS and CDR2 YFSETQ. The CDR3 bases are TGCGCCAGCAGCACGGACGGACTCTATGGCTACACCTTC. Translated, it gives CASSTDGLYGYTF.

This clone was found once. Other nucleotide sequences in the sample specify the same CDR3. CDR3 region: CASSLQGRLFSGNTIYF. The CDR3 DNA reads as TGTGCCAGCAGTCTACAGGGTAGGCTTTTCTCTGGAAACACCATATATTTT. The genes are TRBV28 and TRBJ1-3; TRBD1 is a possible D gene (6 bases). Trimming pared 5 bases from V and 0 bases from J, leaving 17 bases between. The V gene's germline CDR1 is MDHEN and CDR2 SYDVKM. The CDR3 contains 17 residues. Combining the CDR3 with reference TRBV28 and TRBJ1-3 gives the whole variable domain DVKVTQSSRYLVKRTGEKVFLECVQDMDHENMFWYRQDPGLGLRLIYFSYDVKMKEKGDIPEGYSVSREKKERFSLILESASTNQTSMYLCASSLQGRLFSGNTIYFGEGSWLTVV.

The chain links TRBV15 to TRBJ1-4, with unresolved D. The CDR3 length is 15 residues. Germline V gene sequence: CDR1 LNHNV, CDR2 YYDKDF (reference sequence). Trimming removed 0 bases from V and 3 bases from J, with 8 bases in between. The CDR3 region has the DNA TGTGCCACCAGCAGAGAGTCCCTTGCTAATGAAAAACTGTTTTTT. This translates into CATSRESLANEKLFF.

The chain combines TRBV7-2 with TRBJ2-7; TRBD2 is a possible D gene (6 bases). With 1 base removed from V and 1 base from J, the gap between germline ends came to 14 bases. Germline-derived CDR1 and CDR2 are SGHTA and FQGNSA. The CDR3 extends over 16 amino acids. The CDR3 protein is CASSLEGAGLSYEQYF. The CDR3 region has the DNA TGTGCCAGCAGCTTAGAAGGTGCGGGGTTATCCTACGAGCAGTACTTC.

This chain connects TRBV11-2 to TRBJ2-3; 7 positions match TRBD1. The CDR3 loop spans 15 amino acids. The germline V gene encodes CDR1 SGHAT and CDR2 FQNNGV. J lost 6 bases, V lost 0 bases, and 6 bases had no gene match. CDR3: CASSLDTGVQDTQYF. The CDR3 bases are TGTGCCAGCAGCTTAGACACAGGGGTTCAGGATACGCAGTATTTT.

Concerning this clone: This sample includes further DNA sequences coding for the same CDR3. The rearrangement joins TRBV29-1 to TRBJ2-7, with 7 bases lining up with TRBD1. This CDR3 region has 12 residues. Germline loops: CDR1 SQVTM, CDR2 ANQGSEA. V was clipped by 4 bases and J by 3 bases; unmatched bases: 3. The CDR3 DNA is TGCAGCGTTGGACAGGGAAGCTACGAGCAGTACTTC. This sequence encodes CSVGQGSYEQYF.

This sequence joins TRBV4-1 and TRBJ2-1; D is unresolved. The CDR3 contains 12 residues. V was cut by 4 bases and J by 4 bases, with 5 bases left in between. The V gene's germline CDR1 is MGHRA and CDR2 YSYEKL. The CDR3 region is CASSPEYNEQFF. The CDR3 DNA reads as TGCGCCAGCAGCCCTGAGTACAATGAGCAGTTCTTC.

This chain uses TRBV3-1 (or the pseudogene TRBV3-2) with TRBJ1-3; 8 bases align to TRBD1. V was clipped by 3 bases and J by 2 bases; unmatched bases: 9. Germline V gene data show CDR1 as LGHDT and CDR2 as YNNKEL (reference sequence). CDR3 length: 17 residues. The CDR3 nucleotides are TGTGCCAGCAGCCAGTATGGGGTGACAGGGGCTGGAAACACCATATATTTT. Translated: CASSQYGVTGAGNTIYF.

The rearrangement joins TRBV21-1 to TRBJ1-1; TRBD1, the table's D call, was not compared with the DNA. TRBV21-1 is a listed pseudogene. This CDR3 region has 16 residues. CDR3 in amino acids: CASSKRRGGVGTEAFF. The CDR3 coding sequence is TGTGCCAGCAGCAAACGCAGGGGTGGAGTGGGCACTGAAGCTTTCTTT.

The chain recombines TRBV7-9 with TRBJ2-1; D possibly corresponds to TRBD1 (5 bases). Germline V gene data show CDR1 as SEHNR and CDR2 as FQNEAQ (reference sequence). The V end was cut by 1 base, the J end by 14 bases, with 15 bases between. The CDR3 has 13 amino acids. CDR3 sequence (DNA): TGTGCCAGCAGCTTAGAAGGCCCAGGGCTGAAGTTCTTC. As protein: CASSLEGPGLKFF.

The chain joins TRBV6-5 to TRBJ2-1; 8 positions match TRBD1. The CDR3 extends over 14 amino acids. CDR1 and CDR2 from the germline V gene are MNHEY and SVGAGI. V lost 7 bases, J lost 0 bases, and 2 bases stayed unmatched. The CDR3 sequence: CASKDRGSYNEQFF. CDR3 DNA sequence: TGTGCCAGCAAAGACAGGGGCTCCTACAATGAGCAGTTCTTC.

The chain carries TRBV28 and TRBJ2-6; the match to TRBD1 covers 7 bases. Germline-derived CDR1 and CDR2 are MDHEN and SYDVKM. CDR3 length: 19 residues. The ends lost 4 bases at V and 2 bases at J; junction bases unmatched: 14. Here the CDR3 DNA reads TGTGCCAGCAGTTCCCCAGGGAACAGGCAGGGGGCTGGGGCCAACGTCCTGACTTTC. Translated: CASSSPGNRQGAGANVLTF.

The gene calls are TRBV19 and TRBJ1-1, with TRBD1 matching over 12 bases. With V trimmed by 7 bases and J by 5 bases, 5 bases remained unmatched. The CDR3 is made up of 14 amino acids. From germline, CDR1 is LNHDA and CDR2 SQIVND (reference sequence). CDR3 in DNA: TGTGCCAGTAACCCGGGACAGGGGGCAACTGAAGCTTTCTTT. Translation: CASNPGQGATEAFF.

V usage is TRBV7-6 and J usage is TRBJ2-2; tentatively, D is TRBD2 (8 bases). Trimming shortened V by 8 bases and J by 4 bases, and 26 bases separated the two germline ends. CDR3 length: 18 amino acids. Looked up from germline, CDR1 is SGHVS and CDR2 is FNYEAQ. The CDR3 coding sequence is TGTGCCAGCGCTATCGGAGGTAGCGGGGACAGTGGCACCGGGGAGCTGTTTTTT. It encodes CASAIGGSGDSGTGELFF.